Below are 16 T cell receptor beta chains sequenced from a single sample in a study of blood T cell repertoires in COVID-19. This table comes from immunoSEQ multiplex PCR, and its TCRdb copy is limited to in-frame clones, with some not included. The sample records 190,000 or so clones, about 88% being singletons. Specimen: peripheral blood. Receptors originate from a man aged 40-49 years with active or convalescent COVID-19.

The CDR3 sequence: CASSESGSTGEGYTF. In DNA, the CDR3 is TGTGCCAGCAGTGAATCAGGGTCGACAGGGGAAGGCTACACCTTC. The chain links TRBV2 to TRBJ1-2; TRBD1 agrees at 8 bases. Trimming took 2 bases from V and 8 from J; bases not matched to a gene: 10. The CDR3 consists of 15 residues. CDR1 and CDR2 (germline): SNHLY, FYNNEI.

CDR3 sequence reads: CATSDLWGGDTQYF. In DNA form, the CDR3 reads TGTGCCACCAGTGATTTGTGGGGGGGGGATACGCAGTATTTT. This chain connects TRBV24-1 to TRBJ2-3; 7 nucleotides agree with TRBD2. J was trimmed by 6 bases and V by 0 bases; bases with no gene match: 2. This CDR3 is built from 14 residues. In germline, CDR1 is KGHDR, CDR2 SFDVKD.

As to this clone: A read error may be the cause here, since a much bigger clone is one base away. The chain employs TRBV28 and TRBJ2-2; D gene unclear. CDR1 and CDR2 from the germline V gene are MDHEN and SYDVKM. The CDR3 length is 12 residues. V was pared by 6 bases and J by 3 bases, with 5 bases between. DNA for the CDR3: TGTGCCAGCAGCCTCTACACCGGGGAGCTGTTTTTT. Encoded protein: CASSLYTGELFF.

DNA of the CDR3: TGTGCCAGCAGCTTAGCGGGCAGCCCCGAAGCTTTCTTT. Translation: CASSLAGSPEAFF. This chain joins TRBV7-9 and TRBJ1-1; no definite D call. The CDR3 has 13 amino acids. The V end was cut by 0 bases, the J end by 8 bases, with 10 bases between. Germline loops: CDR1 SEHNR, CDR2 FQNEAQ (reference sequence).

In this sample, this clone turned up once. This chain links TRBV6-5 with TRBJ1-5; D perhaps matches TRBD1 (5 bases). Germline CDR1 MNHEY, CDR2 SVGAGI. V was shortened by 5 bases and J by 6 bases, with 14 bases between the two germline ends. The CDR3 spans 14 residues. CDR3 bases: TGTGCCAGCAGTATCGGCAGGGAAAGTCAGCCCCAGCATTTT. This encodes CASSIGRESQPQHF.

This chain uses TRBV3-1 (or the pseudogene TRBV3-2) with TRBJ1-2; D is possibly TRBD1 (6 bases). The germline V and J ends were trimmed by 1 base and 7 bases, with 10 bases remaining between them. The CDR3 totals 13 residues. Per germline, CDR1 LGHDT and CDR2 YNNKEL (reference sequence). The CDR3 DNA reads TGTGCCAGCAGCCAAGGTACAGGGTTTGGCTACACCTTC. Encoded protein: CASSQGTGFGYTF.

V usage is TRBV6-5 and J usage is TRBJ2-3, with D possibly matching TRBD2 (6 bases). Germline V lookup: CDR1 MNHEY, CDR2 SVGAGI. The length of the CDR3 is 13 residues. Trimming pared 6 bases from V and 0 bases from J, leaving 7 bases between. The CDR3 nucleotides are TGTGCCAGCAGGGCGGGGAGCACAGATACGCAGTATTTT. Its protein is CASRAGSTDTQYF.

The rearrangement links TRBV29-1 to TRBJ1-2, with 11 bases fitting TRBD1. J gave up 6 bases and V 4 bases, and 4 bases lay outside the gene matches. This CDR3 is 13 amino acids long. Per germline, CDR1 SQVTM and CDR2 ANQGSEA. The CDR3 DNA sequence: TGCAGCGTTGGGTGGACAGGGGGCGATGGCTACACCTTC. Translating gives CSVGWTGGDGYTF.

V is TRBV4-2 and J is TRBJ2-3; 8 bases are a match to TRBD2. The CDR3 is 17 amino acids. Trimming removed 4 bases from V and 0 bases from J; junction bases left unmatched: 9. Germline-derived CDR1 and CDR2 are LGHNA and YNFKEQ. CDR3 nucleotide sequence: TGTGCCAGCAGCCCGAGTGGGACGGGGGGGAGCACAGATACGCAGTATTTT. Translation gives CASSPSGTGGSTDTQYF.

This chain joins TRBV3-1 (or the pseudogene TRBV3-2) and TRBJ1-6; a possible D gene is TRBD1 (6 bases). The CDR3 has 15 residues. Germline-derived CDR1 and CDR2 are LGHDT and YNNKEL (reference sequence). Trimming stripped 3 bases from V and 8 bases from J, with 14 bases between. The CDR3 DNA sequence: TGTGCCAGCAGCCATCAACAGGGATCGGATTCACCCCTCCACTTT. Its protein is CASSHQQGSDSPLHF.

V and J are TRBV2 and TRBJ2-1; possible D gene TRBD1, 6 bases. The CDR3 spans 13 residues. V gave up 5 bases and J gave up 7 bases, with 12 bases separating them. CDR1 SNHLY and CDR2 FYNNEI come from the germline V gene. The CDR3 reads CASSYRVWNEQFF. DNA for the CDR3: TGTGCCAGCAGTTACAGGGTGTGGAATGAGCAGTTCTTC.

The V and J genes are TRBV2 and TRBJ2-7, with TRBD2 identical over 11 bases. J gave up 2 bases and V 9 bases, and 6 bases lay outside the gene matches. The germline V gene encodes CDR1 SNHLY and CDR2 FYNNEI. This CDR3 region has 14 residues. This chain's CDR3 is CASAASGGTYEQYF. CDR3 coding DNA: TGTGCCAGTGCGGCTAGCGGGGGGACCTACGAGCAGTACTTC. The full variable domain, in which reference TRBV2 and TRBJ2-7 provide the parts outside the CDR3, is EPEVTQTPSHQVTQMGQEVILRCVPISNHLYFYWYRQILGQKVEFLVSFYNNEISEKSEIFDDQFSVERPDGSNFTLKIRSTKLEDSAMYFCASAASGGTYEQYFGPGTRLTVT.

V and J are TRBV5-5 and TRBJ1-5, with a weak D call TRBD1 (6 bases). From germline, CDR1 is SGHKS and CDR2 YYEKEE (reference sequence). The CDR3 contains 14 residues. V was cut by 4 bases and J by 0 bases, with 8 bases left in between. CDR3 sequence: CASSTGSSNQPQHF. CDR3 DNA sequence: TGTGCCAGCAGCACAGGGAGTAGCAATCAGCCCCAGCATTTT.

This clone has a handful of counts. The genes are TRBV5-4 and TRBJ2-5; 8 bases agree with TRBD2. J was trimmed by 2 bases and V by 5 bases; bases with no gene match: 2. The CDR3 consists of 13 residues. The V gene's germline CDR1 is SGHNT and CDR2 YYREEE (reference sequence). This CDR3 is CASRRGGQETQYF. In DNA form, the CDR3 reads TGTGCCAGCAGACGGGGGGGTCAAGAGACCCAGTACTTC.

The CDR3: CASSSRWSTDTQYF. DNA for the CDR3: TGTGCCAGCAGCTCCCGGTGGAGCACAGATACGCAGTATTTT. The chain is built from TRBV11-2 and TRBJ2-3, with no clear D. CDR1 and CDR2 (germline): SGHAT, FQNNGV. This CDR3 spans 14 amino acids. Trimming took off 4 bases at V and 0 bases at J, with 8 bases between the two ends. The whole variable domain, filled in from reference TRBV11-2 and TRBJ2-3, reads EAGVAQSPRYKIIEKRQSVAFWCNPISGHATLYWYQQILGQGPKLLIQFQNNGVVDDSQLPKDRFSAERLKGVDSTLKIQPAKLEDSAVYLCASSSRWSTDTQYFGPGTRLTVL.

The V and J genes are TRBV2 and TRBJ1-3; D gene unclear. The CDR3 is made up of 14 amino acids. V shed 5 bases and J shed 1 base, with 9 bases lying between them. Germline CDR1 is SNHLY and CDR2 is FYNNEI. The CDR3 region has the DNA TGTGCCAGCAGTACGAAGAGGTCTGGAAACACCATATATTTT. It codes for CASSTKRSGNTIYF.